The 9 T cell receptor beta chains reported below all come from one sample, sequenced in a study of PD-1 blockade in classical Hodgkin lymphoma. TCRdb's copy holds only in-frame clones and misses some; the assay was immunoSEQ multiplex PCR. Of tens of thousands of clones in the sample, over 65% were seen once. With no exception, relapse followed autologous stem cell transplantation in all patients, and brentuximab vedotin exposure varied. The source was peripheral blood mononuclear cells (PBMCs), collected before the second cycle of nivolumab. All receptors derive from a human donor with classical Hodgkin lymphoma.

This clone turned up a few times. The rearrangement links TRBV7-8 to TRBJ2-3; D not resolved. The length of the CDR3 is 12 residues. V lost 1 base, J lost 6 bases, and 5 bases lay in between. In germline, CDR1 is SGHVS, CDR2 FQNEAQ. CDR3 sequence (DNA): TGTGCCAGCAGCTTAGTCTGGGATACGCAGTATTTT. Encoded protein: CASSLVWDTQYF.

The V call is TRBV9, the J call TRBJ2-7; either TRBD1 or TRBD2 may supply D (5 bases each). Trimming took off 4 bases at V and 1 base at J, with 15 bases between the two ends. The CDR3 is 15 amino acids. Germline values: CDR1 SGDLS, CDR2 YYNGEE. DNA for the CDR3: TGTGCCAGCAGCCCTCCGGGACGGAATTCCTACGAGCAGTACTTC. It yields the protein CASSPPGRNSYEQYF. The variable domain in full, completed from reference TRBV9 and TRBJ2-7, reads DSGVTQTPKHLITATGQRVTLRCSPRSGDLSVYWYQQSLDQGLQFLIQYYNGEERAKGNILERFSAQQFPDLHSELNLSSLELGDSALYFCASSPPGRNSYEQYFGPGTRLTVT.

The CDR3, as DNA: TGTGCCAGCAGAGCTATGGGGGAAAAACTGTTTTTT. This sequence encodes CASRAMGEKLFF. The genes are TRBV28 and TRBJ1-4; D is ambiguous. The V gene's germline CDR1 is MDHEN and CDR2 SYDVKM. V shed 6 bases and J shed 8 bases, with 10 bases lying between them. There are 12 residues in the CDR3.

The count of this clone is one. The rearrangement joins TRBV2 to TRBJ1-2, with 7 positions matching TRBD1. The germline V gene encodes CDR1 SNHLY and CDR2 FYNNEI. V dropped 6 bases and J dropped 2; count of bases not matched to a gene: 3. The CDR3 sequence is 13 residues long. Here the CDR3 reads CASSPDRNYGYTF. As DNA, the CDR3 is TGTGCCAGCAGCCCGGACAGGAACTATGGCTACACCTTC.

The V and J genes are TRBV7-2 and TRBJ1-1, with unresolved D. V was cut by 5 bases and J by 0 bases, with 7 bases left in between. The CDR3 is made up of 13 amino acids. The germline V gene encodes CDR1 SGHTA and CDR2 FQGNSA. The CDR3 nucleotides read TGTGCCAGCAGCCGGGGAGTGAACACTGAAGCTTTCTTT. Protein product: CASSRGVNTEAFF. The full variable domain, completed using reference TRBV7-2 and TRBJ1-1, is GAGVSQSPSNKVTEKGKDVELRCDPISGHTALYWYRQSLGQGLEFLIYFQGNSAPDKSGLPSDRFSAERTGGSVSTLTIQRTQQEDSAVYLCASSRGVNTEAFFGQGTRLTVV.

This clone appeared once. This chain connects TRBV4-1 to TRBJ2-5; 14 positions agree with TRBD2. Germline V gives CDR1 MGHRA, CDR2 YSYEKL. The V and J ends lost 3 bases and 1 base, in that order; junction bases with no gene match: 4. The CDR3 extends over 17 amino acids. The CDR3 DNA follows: TGCGCCAGCAGCCAGGGGACTAGCGGGAGCATCCAAGAGACCCAGTACTTC. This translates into CASSQGTSGSIQETQYF.

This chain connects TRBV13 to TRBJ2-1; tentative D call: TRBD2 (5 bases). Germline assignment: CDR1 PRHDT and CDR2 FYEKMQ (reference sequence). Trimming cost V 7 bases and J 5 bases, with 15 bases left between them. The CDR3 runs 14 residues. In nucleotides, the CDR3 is TGTGCCAGCACCCAAGAGGGCATCCACAATGAGCAGTTCTTC. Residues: CASTQEGIHNEQFF.

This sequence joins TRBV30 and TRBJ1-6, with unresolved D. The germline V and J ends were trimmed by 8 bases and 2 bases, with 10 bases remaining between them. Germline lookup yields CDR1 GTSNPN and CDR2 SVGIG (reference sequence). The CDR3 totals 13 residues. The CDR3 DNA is TGTGCCCTCGGGGATACCTATAATTCACCCCTCCACTTT. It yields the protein CALGDTYNSPLHF.

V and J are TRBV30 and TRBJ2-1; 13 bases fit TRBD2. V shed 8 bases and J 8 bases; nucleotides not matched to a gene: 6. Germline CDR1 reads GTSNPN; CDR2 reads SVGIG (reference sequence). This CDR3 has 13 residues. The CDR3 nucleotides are TGTGCCGGGACTAGCGGGATAGTGGATGAGCAGTTCTTC. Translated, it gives CAGTSGIVDEQFF. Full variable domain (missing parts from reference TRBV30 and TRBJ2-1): SQTIHQWPATLVQPVGSPLSLECTVEGTSNPNLYWYRQAAGRGLQLLFYSVGIGQISSEVPQNLSASRPQDRQFILSSKKLLLSDSGFYLCAGTSGIVDEQFFGPGTRLTVL.